There are a few counts of the clone carrying this T cell receptor (beta chain). CDR1 is MDHEN, CDR2 SYDVKM, per germline. CDR3 length: 14 amino acids. Trimming removed 3 bases from V and 4 bases from J; junction bases left unmatched: 3. The data originate from a study of blood T cells in healthy people across ages. Sample-barcoded 5' priming and a J-beta primer mix drove a second PCR of roughly 6 to 12 cycles. TCRdb reprocessed the 5' RACE reads with MiXCR, giving one entry per CDR3 protein. The sample carries around 1,900,000 distinct CDR3 sequences, more than 35% recorded once. Specimen: blood. The chain couples TRBV28 to TRBJ1-5; 7 positions agree with TRBD1. This TCR was sampled from a human donor in good health. The CDR3 loop is CASSFNRGNQPQHF. DNA for the CDR3: TGTGCCAGCAGTTTTAACAGGGGTAATCAGCCCCAGCATTTT.